The 23 T cell receptor beta chains in this list originate from one sample, sequenced in a study of blood T cells in healthy people across ages. Primed by a sample-barcoded 5' primer and a J-beta primer mix, a second PCR proceeded for roughly 7 to 11 cycles. TCRdb independently ran MiXCR on the 5' RACE reads; one entry per CDR3 protein. The data show hundreds of thousands of distinct CDR3 sequences, about three fifths seen once. Sequencing was performed on blood. All receptors come from a man aged 30 to 39 in good health.

The V gene is TRBV11-2, the J gene TRBJ2-5; D is tentatively TRBD1 or TRBD2 (5 bases each). Germline CDR1 reads SGHAT; CDR2 reads FQNNGV. The ends were cut back, 1 base at V and 4 bases at J, with 13 bases in the middle. The CDR3 contains 15 residues. CDR3 region: CASSLGVRDRETQYF. DNA of the CDR3: TGTGCCAGCAGCTTAGGAGTCCGGGACCGAGAGACCCAGTACTTC.

The gene calls are TRBV7-3 and TRBJ2-1; D may match TRBD1 or TRBD2 (5 bases each). This CDR3 has 15 residues. Looked up from germline, CDR1 is SGHTA and CDR2 is FQGTGA. V was cut by 5 bases and J by 3 bases, with 14 bases left in between. The CDR3 spells CASSAYGASYNEQFF. In DNA form, the CDR3 reads TGTGCCAGCAGCGCTTACGGGGCGAGCTACAATGAGCAGTTCTTC.

V usage is TRBV10-3 and J usage is TRBJ1-1; TRBD1 is a possible D gene (5 bases). CDR1 ENHRY and CDR2 SYGVKD come from the germline V gene. This CDR3 comprises 13 residues. V dropped 9 bases and J dropped 1 base, with 12 bases sitting between them. The chain's CDR3 is CAIGGTGNTEAFF. The CDR3 DNA is TGTGCCATTGGCGGGACGGGGAACACTGAAGCTTTCTTT.

This chain joins TRBV5-1 and TRBJ2-7; the match to TRBD1 covers 7 bases. The germline V gene encodes CDR1 SGHRS and CDR2 YFSETQ. The CDR3 loop spans 14 amino acids. V shed 4 bases, J shed 7 bases, and the junction held 11 bases outside the gene matches. The CDR3: CASSETGASREQYF. The CDR3 nucleotides are TGCGCCAGCAGCGAAACAGGGGCCTCGCGGGAGCAGTACTTC.

The chain carries TRBV20-1 and TRBJ2-4; 8 bases line up with TRBD1. Matching the DNA end better, TRBJ2-7 makes the J call doubtful. Per the germline V gene, CDR1 is DFQATT and CDR2 is SNEGSKA (reference sequence). The CDR3 is 15 amino acids. CDR3 DNA sequence: TGCAGTGCTAGAGTGGGGACAGGTGATACCTACGAGCAGTACTTC. This gives the protein CSARVGTGDTYEQYF.

This chain uses TRBV6-2 or TRBV6-3 with TRBJ2-3, with D perhaps matching TRBD2 (5 bases). Between the trimmed V and J ends, which lost 5 bases and 6 bases, there was a span of 15 bases. CDR3 length: 14 amino acids. Per the germline V gene, CDR1 is MNHEY and CDR2 is SVGEGT. CDR3 nucleotides: TGTGCCAGCAGTCGGACTGTTAGTTTCGATACGCAGTATTTT. Translation: CASSRTVSFDTQYF.

This clonotype was recorded a few times. The rearrangement links TRBV2 to TRBJ2-7, with a possible D match to TRBD1 (5 bases). Trimming cost V 6 bases and J 0 bases, with 9 bases left between them. The CDR3 is made up of 13 amino acids. The germline V gene encodes CDR1 SNHLY and CDR2 FYNNEI. Here the CDR3 reads CASRVTVSYEQYF. In DNA form, the CDR3 reads TGTGCCAGCAGGGTGACAGTCTCCTACGAGCAGTACTTC.

The CDR3 reads CASSESTFRTIPYNEQFF. The CDR3 coding sequence is TGCGCCAGCAGTGAGTCGACTTTTAGGACTATCCCCTACAATGAGCAGTTCTTC. The rearrangement links TRBV10-2 to TRBJ2-1; the D gene is possibly TRBD2 (6 bases). CDR1 is WSHSY and CDR2 is SAAADI in the germline V gene. CDR3 length: 18 residues. V was pared by 0 bases and J by 2 bases, with 17 bases between.

V usage is TRBV5-1 and J usage is TRBJ2-4, with 7 nucleotides matching TRBD1. The J call may be faulty, since TRBJ2-7 better matches the DNA end. Germline CDR1 is SGHRS and CDR2 is YFSETQ. This CDR3 region has 14 residues. Here the CDR3 reads CASSPGQRAGEQYF. The CDR3 DNA reads TGCGCCAGCAGCCCGGGACAGAGGGCGGGCGAGCAGTACTTC.

This clonotype appeared a single time. The V and J genes are TRBV20-1 and TRBJ1-5, with a weak D call TRBD1 (6 bases). Germline CDR1 reads DFQATT; CDR2 reads SNEGSKA (reference sequence). The CDR3 totals 16 residues. V was pared by 1 base and J by 5 bases, with 18 bases between. Here the CDR3 DNA reads TGCAGTGCTAGAGGCCAAACGGGACACTTCTATCAGCCCCAGCATTTT. Amino acids: CSARGQTGHFYQPQHF.

The chain couples TRBV27 to TRBJ2-3; D ambiguous. Per germline, CDR1 MNHEY and CDR2 SMNVEV (reference sequence). The V gene lost 6 bases and the J gene lost 2 bases, with 18 bases spanning the gap. The CDR3 covers 16 residues. The CDR3 DNA is TGTGCCAGCAGCCCTCTGGTATTCCCTTACACAGATACGCAGTATTTT. Translating it yields CASSPLVFPYTDTQYF.

The chain combines TRBV9 with TRBJ2-1, with unresolved D. With the DNA end fitting TRBJ2-7 better, the J assignment may be wrong. The length of the CDR3 is 13 residues. From germline, CDR1 is SGDLS and CDR2 YYNGEE. CDR3 sequence (DNA): TGTGCCAGCAGTTTTGAGATTGGCTACGAGCAGTACTTC. It codes for CASSFEIGYEQYF.

V is TRBV28 and J is TRBJ1-1, with D unclear. The germline V gene has CDR1 MDHEN and CDR2 SYDVKM. The length of the CDR3 is 12 residues. V lost 0 bases to trimming and J lost 4 bases, with 3 bases between them. The DNA of the CDR3 is TGTGCCAGCAGTTTATGGGTCACTGAAGCTTTCTTT. The encoded protein is CASSLWVTEAFF. Together with reference TRBV28 and TRBJ1-1, the CDR3 gives the full variable domain: DVKVTQSSRYLVKRTGEKVFLECVQDMDHENMFWYRQDPGLGLRLIYFSYDVKMKEKGDIPEGYSVSREKKERFSLILESASTNQTSMYLCASSLWVTEAFFGQGTRLTVV.

This clonotype was found once. The CDR3 is CSARMHLRADEQYF. For the CDR3, the DNA is TGCAGTGCTAGGATGCATCTACGGGCGGACGAGCAGTACTTC. V usage is TRBV20-1 and J usage is TRBJ2-7; D not resolved. V gave up 3 bases and J gave up 5 bases, with 17 bases separating them. This CDR3 is 14 amino acids long. Germline assignment: CDR1 DFQATT and CDR2 SNEGSKA (reference sequence).

This chain links TRBV20-1 with TRBJ2-7, with D unclear. Per the germline V gene, CDR1 is DFQATT and CDR2 is SNEGSKA (reference sequence). The CDR3 length is 12 residues. V was clipped by 3 bases and J by 2 bases, with 8 bases between them. For the CDR3, the DNA is TGCAGTGCTAGTGAGGAAACCTACGAGCAGTACTTC. It yields the protein CSASEETYEQYF.

The rearrangement uses TRBV27 and TRBJ1-2, with TRBD1 as a possible D gene (6 bases). The CDR3 loop spans 13 amino acids. With 5 bases removed from V and 2 bases from J, the gap between germline ends came to 9 bases. Germline V CDR1 and CDR2: MNHEY, SMNVEV (reference sequence). CDR3 coding DNA: TGTGCCAGCAGTGTAAGGGGGAACTATGGCTACACCTTC. It codes for CASSVRGNYGYTF.

The chain carries TRBV14 and TRBJ2-1, with 9 bases matching TRBD2. The CDR3 totals 15 residues. The germline V gene encodes CDR1 SGHDN and CDR2 FVKESK. J gave up 6 bases and V 1 base, and 4 bases lay outside the gene matches. The CDR3 DNA is TGTGCCAGCAGCCAAGCTGCGGGAGGGGGCAATGAGCAGTTCTTC. Protein product: CASSQAAGGGNEQFF.

This clonotype has a handful of counts. The V gene is TRBV20-1, the J gene TRBJ2-7, with D unclear. V was clipped by 4 bases and J by 5 bases, with 12 bases between them. The CDR3 is 12 amino acids. Germline CDR1 is DFQATT and CDR2 is SNEGSKA (reference sequence). The CDR3 protein is CSATFRSHEQYF. CDR3 nucleotide sequence: TGCAGTGCTACCTTTCGGTCCCACGAGCAGTACTTC.

The genes are TRBV3-1 and TRBJ2-6; the match to TRBD1 covers 7 bases. The CDR3 sequence is 23 residues long. After removal of 1 base from V and 0 bases from J, the junction contained 21 bases not matched to a gene. CDR1 and CDR2 (germline): LGHDT, YNNKEL (reference sequence). The CDR3 bases are TGTGCCAGCAGCCAAGCCCCCGGGACAGTGATTTTGGTTAGAAGCTCTGGGGCCAACGTCCTGACTTTC. Protein product: CASSQAPGTVILVRSSGANVLTF.

The chain employs TRBV6-5 and TRBJ2-7; 8 nucleotides agree with TRBD2. CDR3 size: 14 residues. From germline, CDR1 is MNHEY and CDR2 SVGAGI. The V segment lost 6 bases and the J segment 6 bases; nucleotides outside the gene matches: 10. The CDR3 DNA reads TGTGCCAGCAGAACCACCGGGACTAGTGTCGAGCAGTACTTC. This gives the protein CASRTTGTSVEQYF.

This clonotype was seen a few times. The chain has TRBV20-1 and TRBJ1-5, with TRBD1 as a possible D gene (5 bases). V dropped 0 bases and J dropped 4 bases, with 10 bases sitting between them. Per the germline V gene, CDR1 is DFQATT and CDR2 is SNEGSKA (reference sequence). The CDR3 covers 14 residues. The DNA for the CDR3 is TGCAGTGCTAGAGATGCGAGGGGAAATCAGCCCCAGCATTTT. This codes for CSARDARGNQPQHF.

This clonotype was counted a few times. This chain connects TRBV20-1 to TRBJ1-5; 7 bases are shared with TRBD1. In germline, CDR1 is DFQATT, CDR2 SNEGSKA (reference sequence). The CDR3 has 14 residues. With V trimmed by 5 bases and J by 2 bases, 6 bases remained unmatched. Here the CDR3 reads CSASNRGGNQPQHF. CDR3 DNA sequence: TGCAGTGCTTCCAACAGGGGTGGCAATCAGCCCCAGCATTTT.

The chain employs TRBV27 and TRBJ1-1; no definite D call. Trimming removed 3 bases from V and 2 bases from J, with 13 bases in between. Germline CDR1 is MNHEY and CDR2 is SMNVEV (reference sequence). CDR3 length: 15 residues. The CDR3 nucleotides are TGTGCCAGCAGTTTCGCAGTCTTCAGAAACACTGAAGCTTTCTTT. It is translated as CASSFAVFRNTEAFF.